Listed here are 5 T cell receptor beta chains from one sample, sequenced in a study of cytomegalovirus exposure and HLA in healthy donors. Assay: immunoSEQ multiplex PCR; the TCRdb copy retains only in-frame clones and omits some. The sample shows roughly 86,000 clones, 90% to 97% of them seen only once. Sample: PBMCs. All receptors come from a man between 18 and 35 years old in good health and CMV-seropositive.

The chain carries TRBV28 and TRBJ1-2; D perhaps matches TRBD1 (5 bases). The germline V and J ends were trimmed by 6 bases and 6 bases, with 14 bases remaining between them. The CDR3 has 13 residues. The V gene's germline CDR1 is MDHEN and CDR2 SYDVKM. The CDR3 here is CASRPAWGDGYTF. DNA of the CDR3: TGTGCCAGCAGGCCCGCGTGGGGGGATGGCTACACCTTC.

The chain is built from TRBV6-9 and TRBJ1-4, with D unresolved. The length of the CDR3 is 14 residues. The V gene lost 7 bases and the J gene lost 5 bases, with 14 bases spanning the gap. Looked up from germline, CDR1 is MNHGY and CDR2 is SVAAGI. CDR3 bases: TGTGCCAGCACTCGGGGAGATTTGAATGAAAAACTGTTTTTT. This sequence encodes CASTRGDLNEKLFF.

The rearrangement uses TRBV30 and TRBJ1-5, with D unclear. Trimming removed 2 bases at V and 5 bases at J, with 10 bases between. Germline V gene sequence: CDR1 GTSNPN, CDR2 SVGIG (reference sequence). The CDR3 length is 13 residues. The CDR3: CAWSTRGDQPQHF. The CDR3 bases are TGTGCCTGGAGTACACGCGGCGATCAGCCCCAGCATTTT.

This clone was counted once. This chain connects TRBV30 to TRBJ2-2, with TRBD2 matching 11 bases. In germline, CDR1 is GTSNPN, CDR2 SVGIG (reference sequence). The trim removed 2 bases at V and 9 bases at J, leaving 5 bases unmatched. CDR3 length equals 14 residues. In DNA, the CDR3 is TGTGCCTGGAGTAGCACTAGCGGGAGCCGGGAGCTGTTTTTT. Its protein is CAWSSTSGSRELFF.

The chain combines TRBV5-1 with TRBJ1-3; 8 nucleotides line up with TRBD1. There are 17 residues in the CDR3. Germline CDR1 is SGHRS and CDR2 is YFSETQ. Unmatched junction bases numbered 9, after V lost 4 bases and J lost 0 bases. The CDR3 loop reads CASSPGTGASSGNTIYF. The CDR3 DNA reads as TGCGCCAGCAGCCCCGGGACAGGCGCGAGCTCTGGAAACACCATATATTTT.